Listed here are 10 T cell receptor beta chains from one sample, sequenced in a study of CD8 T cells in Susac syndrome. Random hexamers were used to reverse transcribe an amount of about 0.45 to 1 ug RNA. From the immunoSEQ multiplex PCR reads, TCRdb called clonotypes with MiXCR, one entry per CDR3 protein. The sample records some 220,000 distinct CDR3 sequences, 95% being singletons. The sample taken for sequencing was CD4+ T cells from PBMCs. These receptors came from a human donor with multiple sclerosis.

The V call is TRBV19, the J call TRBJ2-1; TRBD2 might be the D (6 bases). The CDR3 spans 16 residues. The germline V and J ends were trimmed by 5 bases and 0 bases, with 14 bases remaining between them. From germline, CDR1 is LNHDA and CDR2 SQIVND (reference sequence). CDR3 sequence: CASSPSVGSSYNEQFF. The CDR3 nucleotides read TGTGCCAGTAGTCCTAGCGTTGGTAGCTCCTACAATGAGCAGTTCTTC.

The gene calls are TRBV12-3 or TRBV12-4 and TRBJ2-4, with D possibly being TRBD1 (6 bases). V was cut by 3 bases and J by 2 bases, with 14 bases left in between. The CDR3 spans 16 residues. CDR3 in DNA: TGTGCCAGCAGTTTTTCAGGGGTATGGACCAAAAACATTCAGTACTTC. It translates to CASSFSGVWTKNIQYF.

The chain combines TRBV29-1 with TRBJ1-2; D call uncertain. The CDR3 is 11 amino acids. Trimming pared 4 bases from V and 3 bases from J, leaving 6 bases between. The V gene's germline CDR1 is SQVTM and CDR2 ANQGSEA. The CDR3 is CSVGPDYGYTF. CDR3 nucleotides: TGCAGCGTTGGGCCCGACTATGGCTACACCTTC.

In DNA, the CDR3 is TGTGCCAGCTCACTTTCCATGACAGGCTCTAATGAAAAACTGTTTTTT. Its translation is CASSLSMTGSNEKLFF. The V gene is TRBV18, the J gene TRBJ1-4; the D gene is possibly TRBD1 (6 bases). The CDR3 runs to 16 residues. Deletions cut 4 bases from V and 3 bases from J, with 15 bases between. CDR1 is KGHSH and CDR2 is LQKENI in the germline V gene.

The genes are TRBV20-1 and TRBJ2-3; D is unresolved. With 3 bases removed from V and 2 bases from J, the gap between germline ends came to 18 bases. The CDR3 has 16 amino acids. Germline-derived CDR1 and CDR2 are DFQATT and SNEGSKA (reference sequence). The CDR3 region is CSARPPGRQHTDTQYF. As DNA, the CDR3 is TGCAGTGCTAGGCCCCCCGGCAGGCAGCACACAGATACGCAGTATTTT.

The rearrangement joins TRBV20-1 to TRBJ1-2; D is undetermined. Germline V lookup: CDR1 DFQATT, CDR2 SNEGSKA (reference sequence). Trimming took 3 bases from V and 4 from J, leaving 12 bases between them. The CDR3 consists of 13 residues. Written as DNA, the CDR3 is TGCAGTGCTAGTACAGCACTAACCTATGGCTACACCTTC. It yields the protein CSASTALTYGYTF.

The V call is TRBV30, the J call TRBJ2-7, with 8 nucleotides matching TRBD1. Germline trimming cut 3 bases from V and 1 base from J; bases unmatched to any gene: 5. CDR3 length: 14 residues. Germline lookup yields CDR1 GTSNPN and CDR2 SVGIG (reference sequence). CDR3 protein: CAWRSTGGSYEQYF. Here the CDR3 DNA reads TGTGCCTGGAGGAGCACAGGGGGTTCCTACGAGCAGTACTTC.

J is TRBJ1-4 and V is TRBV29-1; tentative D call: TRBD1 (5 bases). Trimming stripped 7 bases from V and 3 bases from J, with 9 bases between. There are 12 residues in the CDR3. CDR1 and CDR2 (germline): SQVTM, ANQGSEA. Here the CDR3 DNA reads TGCAGCGCCGGGGGGGCTAATGAAAAACTGTTTTTT. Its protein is CSAGGANEKLFF.

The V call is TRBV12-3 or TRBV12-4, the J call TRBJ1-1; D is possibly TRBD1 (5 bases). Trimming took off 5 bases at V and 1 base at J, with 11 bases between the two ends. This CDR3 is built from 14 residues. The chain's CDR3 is CASSPQGPNTEAFF. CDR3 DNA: TGTGCCAGCAGTCCGCAGGGCCCGAACACTGAAGCTTTCTTT.

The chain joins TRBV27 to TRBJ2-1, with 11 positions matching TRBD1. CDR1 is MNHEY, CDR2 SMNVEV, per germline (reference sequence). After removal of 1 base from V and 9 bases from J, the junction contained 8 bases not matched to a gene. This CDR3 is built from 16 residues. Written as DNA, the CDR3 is TGTGCCAGCAGTTTATGGAGAGGGACAGGGGGGGCTGAGCAGTTCTTC. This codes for CASSLWRGTGGAEQFF.